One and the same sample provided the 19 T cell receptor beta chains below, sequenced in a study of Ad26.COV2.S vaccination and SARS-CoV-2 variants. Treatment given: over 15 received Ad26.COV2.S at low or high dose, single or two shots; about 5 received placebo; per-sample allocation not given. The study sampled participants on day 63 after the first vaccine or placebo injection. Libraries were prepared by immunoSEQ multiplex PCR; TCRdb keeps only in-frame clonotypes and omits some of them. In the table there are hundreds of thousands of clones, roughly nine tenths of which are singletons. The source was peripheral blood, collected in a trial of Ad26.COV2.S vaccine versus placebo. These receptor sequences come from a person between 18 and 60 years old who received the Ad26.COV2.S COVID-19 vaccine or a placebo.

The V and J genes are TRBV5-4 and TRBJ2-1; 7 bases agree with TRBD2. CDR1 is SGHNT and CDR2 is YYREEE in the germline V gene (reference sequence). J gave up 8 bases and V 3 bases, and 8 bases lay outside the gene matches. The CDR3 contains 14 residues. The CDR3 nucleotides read TGTGCCAGCAGCTCATGGGGGGGAGTGGATGAGCAGTTCTTC. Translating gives CASSSWGGVDEQFF. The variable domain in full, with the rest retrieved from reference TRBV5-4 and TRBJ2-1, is ETGVTQSPTHLIKTRGQQVTLRCSSQSGHNTVSWYQQALGQGPQFIFQYYREEENGRGNFPPRFSGLQFPNYSSELNVNALELDDSALYLCASSSWGGVDEQFFGPGTRLTVL.

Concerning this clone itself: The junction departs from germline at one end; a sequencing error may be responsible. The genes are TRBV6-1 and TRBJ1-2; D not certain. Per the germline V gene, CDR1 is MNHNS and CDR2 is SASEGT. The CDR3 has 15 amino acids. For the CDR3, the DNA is TGTGCCAGCAGGGAAGGACCTGGGCAGGTCTATGGCTACACCTTC. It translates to CASREGPGQVYGYTF.

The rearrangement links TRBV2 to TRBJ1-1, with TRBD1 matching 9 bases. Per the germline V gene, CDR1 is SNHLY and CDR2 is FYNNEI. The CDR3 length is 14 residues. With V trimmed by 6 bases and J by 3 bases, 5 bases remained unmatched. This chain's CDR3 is CASSHRTGDTEAFF. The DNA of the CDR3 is TGTGCCAGCAGCCATCGGACAGGGGACACTGAAGCTTTCTTT.

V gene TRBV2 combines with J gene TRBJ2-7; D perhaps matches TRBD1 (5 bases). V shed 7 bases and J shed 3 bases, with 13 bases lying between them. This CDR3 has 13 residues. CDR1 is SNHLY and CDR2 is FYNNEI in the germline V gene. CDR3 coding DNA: TGTGCCAGCACCCAGGGTGAAGGCTACGAGCAGTACTTC. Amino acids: CASTQGEGYEQYF.

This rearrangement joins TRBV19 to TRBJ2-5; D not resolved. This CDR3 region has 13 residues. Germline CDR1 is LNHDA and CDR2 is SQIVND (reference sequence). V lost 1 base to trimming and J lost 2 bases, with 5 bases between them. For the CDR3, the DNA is TGTGCCAGTAGTATAGCACAGCAAGAGACCCAGTACTTC. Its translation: CASSIAQQETQYF. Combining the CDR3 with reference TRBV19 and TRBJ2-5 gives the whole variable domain DGGITQSPKYLFRKEGQNVTLSCEQNLNHDAMYWYRQDPGQGLRLIYYSQIVNDFQKGDIAEGYSVSREKKESFPLTVTSAQKNPTAFYLCASSIAQQETQYFGPGTRLLVL.

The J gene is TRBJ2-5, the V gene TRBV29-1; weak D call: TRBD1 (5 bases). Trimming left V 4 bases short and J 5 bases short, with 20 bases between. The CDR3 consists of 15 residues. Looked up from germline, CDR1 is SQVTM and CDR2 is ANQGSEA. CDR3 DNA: TGCAGCGTTGTACTCGTCCAGGCAGGGTGGGAGACCCAGTACTTC. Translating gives CSVVLVQAGWETQYF.

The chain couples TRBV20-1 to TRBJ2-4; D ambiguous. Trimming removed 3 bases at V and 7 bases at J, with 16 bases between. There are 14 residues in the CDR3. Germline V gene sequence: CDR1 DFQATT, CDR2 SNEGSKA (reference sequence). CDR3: CSASVSRLVNIQYF. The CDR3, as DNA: TGCAGTGCTAGTGTGAGTCGACTTGTGAACATTCAGTACTTC.

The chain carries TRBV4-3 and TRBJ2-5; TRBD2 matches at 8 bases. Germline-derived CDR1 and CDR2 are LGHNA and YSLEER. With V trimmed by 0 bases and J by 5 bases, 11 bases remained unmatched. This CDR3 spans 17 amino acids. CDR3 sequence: CASSQDRVSGGRETQYF. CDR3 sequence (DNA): TGCGCCAGCAGCCAAGATCGAGTGAGCGGGGGTCGGGAGACCCAGTACTTC.

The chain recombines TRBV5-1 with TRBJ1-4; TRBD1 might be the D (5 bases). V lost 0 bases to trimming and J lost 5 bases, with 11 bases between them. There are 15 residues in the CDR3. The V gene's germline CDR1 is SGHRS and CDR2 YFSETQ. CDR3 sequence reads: CASSLGGTLNEKLFF. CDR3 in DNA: TGCGCCAGCAGCTTGGGGGGCACCCTAAATGAAAAACTGTTTTTT.

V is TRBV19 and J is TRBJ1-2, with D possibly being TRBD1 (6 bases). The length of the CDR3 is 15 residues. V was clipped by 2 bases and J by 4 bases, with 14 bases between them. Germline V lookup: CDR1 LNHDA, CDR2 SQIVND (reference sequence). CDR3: CASSITIQGAYGYTF. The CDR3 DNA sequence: TGTGCCAGTAGTATAACGATACAGGGCGCCTATGGCTACACCTTC.

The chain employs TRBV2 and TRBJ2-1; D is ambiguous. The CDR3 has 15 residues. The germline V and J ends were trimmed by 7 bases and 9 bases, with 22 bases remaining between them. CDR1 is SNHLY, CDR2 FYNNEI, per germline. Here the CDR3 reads CASNRARASSGEQFF. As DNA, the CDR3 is TGTGCCAGCAATAGGGCCCGTGCAAGTAGTGGTGAGCAGTTCTTC.

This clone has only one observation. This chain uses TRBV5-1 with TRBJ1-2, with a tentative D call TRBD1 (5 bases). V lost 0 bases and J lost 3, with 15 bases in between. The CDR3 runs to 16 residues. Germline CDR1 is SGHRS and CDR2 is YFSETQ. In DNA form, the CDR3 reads TGCGCCAGCAGCTTGGTTTCAGGGAGGCTTTACTATGGCTACACCTTC. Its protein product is CASSLVSGRLYYGYTF.

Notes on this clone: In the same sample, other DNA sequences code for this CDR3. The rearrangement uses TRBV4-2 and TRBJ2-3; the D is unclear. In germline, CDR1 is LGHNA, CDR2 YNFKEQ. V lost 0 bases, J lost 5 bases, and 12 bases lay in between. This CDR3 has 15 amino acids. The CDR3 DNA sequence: TGTGCCAGCAGCCAAGACGGTGTGCGGAAAGATACGCAGTATTTT. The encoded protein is CASSQDGVRKDTQYF.

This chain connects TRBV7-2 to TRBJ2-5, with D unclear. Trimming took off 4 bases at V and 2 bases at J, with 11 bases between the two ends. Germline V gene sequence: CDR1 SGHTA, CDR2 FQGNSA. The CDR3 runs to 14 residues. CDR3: CASSSSRQQETQYF. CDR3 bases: TGTGCCAGCAGCTCCTCCCGCCAGCAAGAGACCCAGTACTTC.

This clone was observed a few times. The CDR3 is CASSRTGEAGAGEQFF. CDR3 DNA sequence: TGTGCCAGCAGTCGGACAGGAGAGGCGGGAGCTGGTGAGCAGTTCTTC. This chain connects TRBV2 to TRBJ2-1; D might be TRBD1 or TRBD2, each matching 7 bases. Germline CDR1 SNHLY, CDR2 FYNNEI. CDR3 length: 16 amino acids. V was shortened by 5 bases and J by 9 bases, with 23 bases between the two germline ends.

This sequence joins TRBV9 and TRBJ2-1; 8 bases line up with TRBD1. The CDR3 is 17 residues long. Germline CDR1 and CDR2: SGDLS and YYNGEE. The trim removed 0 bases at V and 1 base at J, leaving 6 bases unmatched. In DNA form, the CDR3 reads TGTGCCAGCAGCGTAGTGGACAGGGTCGGGTCCTACAATGAGCAGTTCTTC. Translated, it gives CASSVVDRVGSYNEQFF.

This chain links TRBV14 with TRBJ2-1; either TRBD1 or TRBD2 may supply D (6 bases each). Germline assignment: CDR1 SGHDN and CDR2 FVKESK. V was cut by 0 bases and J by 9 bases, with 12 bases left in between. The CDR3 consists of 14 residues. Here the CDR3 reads CASSQELGGGEQFF. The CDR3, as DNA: TGTGCCAGCAGCCAAGAACTAGGAGGGGGTGAGCAGTTCTTC.

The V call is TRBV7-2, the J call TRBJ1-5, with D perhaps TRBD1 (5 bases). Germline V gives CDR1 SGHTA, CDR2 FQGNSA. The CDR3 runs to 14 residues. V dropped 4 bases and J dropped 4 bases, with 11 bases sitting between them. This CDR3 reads CASSWDWGNQPQHF. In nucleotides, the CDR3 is TGTGCCAGCAGCTGGGATTGGGGGAATCAGCCCCAGCATTTT.

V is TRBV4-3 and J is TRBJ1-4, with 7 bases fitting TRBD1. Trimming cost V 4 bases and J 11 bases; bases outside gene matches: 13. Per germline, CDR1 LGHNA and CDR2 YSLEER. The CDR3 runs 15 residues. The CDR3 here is CASSPTPTTGEKLFF. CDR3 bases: TGCGCCAGCAGCCCAACCCCGACTACAGGGGAGAAACTGTTTTTT.